This T cell receptor (beta chain) derives from a study of blood T cell repertoires in COVID-19. Study-wide background: Samples came from the United States, Italy and Spain, spanning acute and convalescent COVID-19.

Participant-reported clinical history was the basis for cohort assignment. Repertoires were generated with immunoSEQ multiplex PCR, while TCRdb's copy carries only in-frame clones and drops some. Here the sample spans approximately 220,000 clones, approximately 89% being singletons. The sequenced sample was PBMCs or T cells enriched from blood (not recorded which). This TCR was recovered from a woman under 40 with acute COVID-19.

In DNA form, the CDR3 reads TGTGCCACCAGCGAGGGCAGGAGCTACGAGCAGTACTTC. This sequence encodes CATSEGRSYEQYF. This chain joins TRBV15 and TRBJ2-7, with D possibly being TRBD2 (5 bases). The CDR3 spans 13 residues. V was clipped by 5 bases and J by 3 bases, with 11 bases between them. Germline V lookup: CDR1 LNHNV, CDR2 YYDKDF (reference sequence).